The 5 T cell receptor beta chains below all came from one sample that was sequenced in a study of shared clonotypes between healthy human individuals. Clones were read by immunoSEQ multiplex PCR, and TCRdb kept only the in-frame ones, dropping some. The table has about 1.5 million clones, approximately 98% seen once; the top ten hold roughly 0.42%. Sequencing was performed on naive CD4+ T cells sorted from blood. Subset here: CD45RA+ positively selected. These receptors originate from a man younger than 40 in good health.

This clone occurred once. The rearrangement uses TRBV7-8 and TRBJ2-1, with D possibly TRBD2 on 5 matching bases. In germline, CDR1 is SGHVS, CDR2 FQNEAQ. CDR3 length equals 11 residues. Deletions cut 5 bases from V and 12 bases from J, with 11 bases between. CDR3 nucleotide sequence: TGTGCCAGCAGCCCGCGGGTTGGGCAGTTCTTC. Translating it yields CASSPRVGQFF.

This chain joins TRBV15 and TRBJ1-5; D is uncertain. The CDR3 totals 16 residues. V dropped 3 bases and J dropped 2 bases, with 14 bases sitting between them. The germline V gene has CDR1 LNHNV and CDR2 YYDKDF (reference sequence). The CDR3 nucleotides read TGTGCCACCAGCAGCCCGGAGGCGAGTGGCAATCAGCCCCAGCATTTT. This encodes CATSSPEASGNQPQHF.

The chain couples TRBV7-6 to TRBJ1-2; D is ambiguous. The germline V gene has CDR1 SGHVS and CDR2 FNYEAQ. The CDR3 length is 14 residues. Trimming removed 4 bases from V and 3 bases from J, with 12 bases in between. The CDR3 nucleotides read TGTGCCAGCAGCTCCACCACGGGAGACTATGGCTACACCTTC. Translating it yields CASSSTTGDYGYTF.

This clone was picked up one time. V gene TRBV9 combines with J gene TRBJ2-1; 10 bases are shared with TRBD2. This CDR3 contains 15 residues. V shed 4 bases and J 3 bases; nucleotides not matched to a gene: 4. CDR1 is SGDLS and CDR2 is YYNGEE in the germline V gene. The CDR3 is CASSNGLADYNEQFF. CDR3 sequence (DNA): TGTGCCAGCAGCAATGGACTAGCGGACTACAATGAGCAGTTCTTC.

A note on this clone: The same CDR3 also results from other DNA sequences found in this sample. This chain uses TRBV28 with TRBJ2-7, with 7 bases matching TRBD1. The CDR3 runs 14 residues. Germline CDR1 and CDR2: MDHEN and SYDVKM. Trimming removed 5 bases from V and 1 base from J; junction bases left unmatched: 5. The CDR3 loop is CASSPDRVSYEQYF. The CDR3 nucleotides read TGTGCCAGCAGTCCCGACAGGGTATCCTACGAGCAGTACTTC. Full variable domain (outside the CDR3, taken from reference TRBV28 and TRBJ2-7): DVKVTQSSRYLVKRTGEKVFLECVQDMDHENMFWYRQDPGLGLRLIYFSYDVKMKEKGDIPEGYSVSREKKERFSLILESASTNQTSMYLCASSPDRVSYEQYFGPGTRLTVT.